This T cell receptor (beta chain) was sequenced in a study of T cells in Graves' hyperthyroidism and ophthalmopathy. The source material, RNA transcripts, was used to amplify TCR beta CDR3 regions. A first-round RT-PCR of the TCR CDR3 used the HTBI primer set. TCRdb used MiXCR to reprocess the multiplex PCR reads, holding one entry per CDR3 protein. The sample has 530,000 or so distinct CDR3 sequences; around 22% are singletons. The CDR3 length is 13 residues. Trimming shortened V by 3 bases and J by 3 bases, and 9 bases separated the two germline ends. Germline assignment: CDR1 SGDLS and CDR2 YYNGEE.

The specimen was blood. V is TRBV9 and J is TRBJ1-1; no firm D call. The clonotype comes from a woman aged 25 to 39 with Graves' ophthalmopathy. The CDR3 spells CASSAHTDTEAFF. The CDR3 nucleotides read TGTGCCAGCAGCGCGCACACGGACACTGAAGCTTTCTTT.